The T cell receptor (beta chain) under discussion was sequenced for a study of T-cell memory formation after mild COVID-19. Across the whole study: TCR clusters mostly belonged to single donors. Broader study findings: Some clones that responded were present in memory (sampled pre-infection), which suggests cross-reactive memory joined. Proof of SARS-CoV-2 specificity was absent for the second-wave clones that crested on day 37.

For this clonotype: Antigen specificity is unknown.

V shed 3 bases and J shed 6 bases, with 8 bases lying between them. Looked up from germline, CDR1 is DFQATT and CDR2 is SNEGSKA (reference sequence). The CDR3 sequence is 11 residues long. With constant-segment primers, 5'RACE yielded cDNA libraries of TCR alpha and TCR beta that carried sample barcodes and UMIs. TCRdb reprocessed the 5' RACE reads with MiXCR, giving one entry per CDR3 protein. The data show tens of thousands of distinct CDR3 sequences, over 9% seen once. The sequencing sample was made of PBMCs or a T cell subset sorted from them (not recorded which). This TCR came from a man between 18 and 29 years old who had mild COVID-19 (a few samples of this study predate the infection). Cell type and time point are not known. The gene calls are TRBV20-1 and TRBJ1-2, with a possible D match to TRBD1 (5 bases). The DNA for the CDR3 is TGCAGTGCTAGTAAAGGGGATGGCTACACCTTC. It encodes CSASKGDGYTF.